These T cell receptor beta chains were read from a single sample in a study of neurological immune-mediated disorders. TCRdb called the 5' RACE reads again in MiXCR, with one record for every CDR3 protein. The sample holds tens of thousands of distinct CDR3 sequences; around 3.5% are singletons and the top ten take 5.5% to 7.5%. Sequenced: PBMCs. These receptors were obtained from a man aged 55-75 years with multiple sclerosis. Both conserved end residues are part of each CDR3. The D gene is left open where the match is weak. Some rows have no size entry. The others give once, few or many, or a class for an expanded clone.

>TRBV5-1|TRBJ1-6|few|.
CASSGKNSTLNF
TGCGCCAGCAGCGGAAAGAATTCAACCCTCAACTTT
>TRBV11-2|TRBJ2-1|many|TRBD2
CASSLAALAGNEQFF
TGTGCCAGCAGCTTAGCCGCACTAGCGGGCAATGAGCAGTTCTTC
>TRBV5-1|TRBJ2-7|.|.
CASSLAANYEQYF
TGCGCCAGCAGCTTGGCGGCTAACTACGAGCAGTACTTC
>TRBV10-3|TRBJ2-1|many|.
CAISVQNEQFF
TGTGCCATCAGTGTACAGAATGAGCAGTTCTTC
>TRBV20-1|TRBJ1-6|many|TRBD1
CSAHRGSYNSPLHF
TGCAGTGCCCACAGGGGCTCCTATAATTCACCCCTCCACTTT
>TRBV10-2|TRBJ2-7|many|TRBD1
CASDRAGEQYF
TGCGCCAGCGACAGGGCCGGCGAGCAGTACTTC
>TRBV12-3/TRBV12-4|TRBJ1-1|many|.
CASSLALRTEAFF
TGTGCCAGCAGTTTAGCGCTTAGGACTGAAGCTTTCTTT
>TRBV5-5|TRBJ2-7|many|.
CASSSAGRRYEQYF
TGTGCCAGCAGTAGCGCCGGACGCCGCTACGAGCAGTACTTC
>TRBV20-1|TRBJ2-7|many|TRBD2
CSASFKGTSGKRGEYF
TGCAGTGCTAGCTTTAAAGGGACTAGCGGGAAGAGAGGGGAGTACTTC
>TRBV5-1|TRBJ2-3|few|.
CASSPRGKDTQYF
TGCGCCAGCAGCCCCAGGGGCAAAGATACGCAGTATTTT
>TRBV27|TRBJ1-5|many|.
CASSLAPTGPLSNQPQHF
TGTGCCAGCAGTTTAGCCCCTACGGGTCCCCTTAGCAATCAGCCCCAGCATTTT
>TRBV5-1|TRBJ2-2|many|.
CASSLGAGPSTGELFF
TGCGCCAGCAGCTTGGGAGCAGGCCCGAGCACCGGGGAGCTGTTTTTT
>TRBV20-1|TRBJ2-2|few|TRBD2
CSARRLAGGNGELFF
TGCAGTGCTAGGCGACTAGCGGGGGGGAACGGGGAGCTGTTTTTT
>TRBV20-1|TRBJ1-3|many|.
CSARAEGTSSGNTIYF
TGCAGTGCTAGAGCTGAGGGGACAAGCTCTGGAAACACCATATATTTT
>TRBV5-1|TRBJ2-1|many|TRBD1
CASSGIGQGGNEQFF
TGCGCCAGCAGCGGAATAGGACAGGGGGGAAATGAGCAGTTCTTC
>TRBV5-1|TRBJ2-3|many|.
CASSLEWFDTQYF
TGCGCCAGCAGCTTGGAATGGTTCGATACGCAGTATTTT
>TRBV20-1|TRBJ1-5|few|TRBD1
CSAAGGEQPQHF
TGCAGTGCTGCAGGGGGGGAACAGCCCCAGCATTTT
>TRBV7-9|TRBJ2-1|many|TRBD2
CASSVTAAGGPAGEQFF
TGTGCCAGCAGCGTAACGGCAGCGGGAGGGCCAGCCGGAGAGCAGTTCTTC